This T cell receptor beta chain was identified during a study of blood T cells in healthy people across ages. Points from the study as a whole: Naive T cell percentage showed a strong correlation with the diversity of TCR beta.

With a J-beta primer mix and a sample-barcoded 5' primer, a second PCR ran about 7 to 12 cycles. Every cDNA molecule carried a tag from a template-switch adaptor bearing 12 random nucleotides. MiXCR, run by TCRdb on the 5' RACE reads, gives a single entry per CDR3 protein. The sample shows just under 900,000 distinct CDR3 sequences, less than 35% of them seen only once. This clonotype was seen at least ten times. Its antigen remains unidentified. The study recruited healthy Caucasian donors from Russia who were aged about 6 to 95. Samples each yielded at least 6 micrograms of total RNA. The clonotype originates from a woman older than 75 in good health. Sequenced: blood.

CDR3 region: CASTPWAGKDTEAFF. The CDR3 nucleotides read TGTGCCAGCACCCCGTGGGCGGGTAAGGACACTGAAGCTTTCTTT. This chain uses TRBV7-2 with TRBJ1-1; D unclear. This CDR3 is built from 15 residues. V lost 7 bases, J lost 3 bases, and 18 bases lay in between. Per germline, CDR1 SGHTA and CDR2 FQGNSA.